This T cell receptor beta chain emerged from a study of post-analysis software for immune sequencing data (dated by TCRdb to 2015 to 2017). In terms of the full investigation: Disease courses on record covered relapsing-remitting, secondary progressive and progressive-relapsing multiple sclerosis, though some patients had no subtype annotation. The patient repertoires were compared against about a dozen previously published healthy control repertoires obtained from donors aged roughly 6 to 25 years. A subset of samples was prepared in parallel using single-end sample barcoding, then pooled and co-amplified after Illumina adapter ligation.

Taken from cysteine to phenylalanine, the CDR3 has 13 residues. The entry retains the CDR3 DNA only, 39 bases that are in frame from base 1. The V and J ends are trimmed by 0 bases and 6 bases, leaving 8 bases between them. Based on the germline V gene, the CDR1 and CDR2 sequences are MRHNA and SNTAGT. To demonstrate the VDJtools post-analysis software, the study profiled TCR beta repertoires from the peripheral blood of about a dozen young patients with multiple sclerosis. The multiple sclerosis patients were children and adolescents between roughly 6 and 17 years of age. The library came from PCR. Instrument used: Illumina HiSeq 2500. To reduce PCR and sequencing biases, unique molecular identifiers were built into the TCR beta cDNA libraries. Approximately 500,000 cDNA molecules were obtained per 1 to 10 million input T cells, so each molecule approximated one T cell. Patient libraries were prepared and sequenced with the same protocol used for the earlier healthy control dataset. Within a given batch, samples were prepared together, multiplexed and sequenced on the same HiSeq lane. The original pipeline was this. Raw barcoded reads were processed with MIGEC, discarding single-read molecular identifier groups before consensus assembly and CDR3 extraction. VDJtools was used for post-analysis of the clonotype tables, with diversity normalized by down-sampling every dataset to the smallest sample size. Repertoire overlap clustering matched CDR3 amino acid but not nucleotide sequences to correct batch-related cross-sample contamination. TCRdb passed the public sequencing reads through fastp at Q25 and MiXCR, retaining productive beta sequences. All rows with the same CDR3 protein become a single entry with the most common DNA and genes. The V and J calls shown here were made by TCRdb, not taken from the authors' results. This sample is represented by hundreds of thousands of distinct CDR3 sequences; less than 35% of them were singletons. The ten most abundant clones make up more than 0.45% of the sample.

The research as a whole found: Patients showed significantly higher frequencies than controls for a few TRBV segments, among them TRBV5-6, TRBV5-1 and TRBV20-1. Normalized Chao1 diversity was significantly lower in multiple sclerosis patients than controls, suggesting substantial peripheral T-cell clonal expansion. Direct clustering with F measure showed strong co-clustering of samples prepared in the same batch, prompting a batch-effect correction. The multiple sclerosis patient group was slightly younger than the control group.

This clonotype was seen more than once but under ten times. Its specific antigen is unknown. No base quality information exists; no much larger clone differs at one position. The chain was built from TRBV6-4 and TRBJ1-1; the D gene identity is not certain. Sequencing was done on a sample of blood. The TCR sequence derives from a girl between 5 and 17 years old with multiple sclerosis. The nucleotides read TGTGCCAGCAGTGACTCACCCGGGGCTGAAGCTTTCTTT. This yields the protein CASSDSPGAEAFF.